Following are 29 T cell receptor beta chains from one sample sequenced in a study of T cell responses to AZD1222 COVID-19 vaccine (dated by TCRdb to about 2021). Taken with the paper, the label for time point translates to: baseline before first vaccination. Interpreted using the paper, the treatment or condition label stands for: meningococcal conjugate vaccine given as trial control. Preparation of the library involved the immunoSEQ multiplex PCR assay. TCRdb carries this immuneACCESS record with in-frame sequences only. Its versions omit some clonotypes, under half of them owing to an unresolved V gene in the studies checked, with the rest unexplained. This sample lists roughly 160,000 clones; about 92% were detected once. The ten largest make up around 4.6% of the sample. This specimen consisted of peripheral blood, obtained on day 0 of MenACWY control vaccination. The receptors derive from an adult in good health.

The chain couples TRBV7-2 to TRBJ1-5; perhaps TRBD1 as D (5 bases). Trimming removed 4 bases from V and 7 bases from J, with 14 bases in between. CDR1 is SGHTA, CDR2 FQGNSA, per germline. The CDR3 is made up of 14 amino acids. CDR3 amino acids: CASSSGDSFQPQHF. DNA of the CDR3: TGTGCCAGCAGCTCCGGGGACTCCTTCCAGCCCCAGCATTTT.

J is TRBJ2-5 and V is TRBV6-2 or TRBV6-3; either TRBD1 or TRBD2 may fit D (5 bases each). The CDR3 spans 14 residues. V lost 1 base, J lost 1 base, and 7 bases lay in between. Germline CDR1 and CDR2: MNHEY and SVGEGT. DNA of the CDR3: TGTGCCAGCAGTTACTGGGGGTCCCAAGAGACCCAGTACTTC. This gives the protein CASSYWGSQETQYF.

The genes are TRBV5-4 and TRBJ1-1; tentatively, D is TRBD1 (5 bases). Germline CDR1 and CDR2: SGHNT and YYREEE (reference sequence). V was clipped by 3 bases and J by 7 bases, with 13 bases between them. This CDR3 region has 13 residues. The CDR3 spells CASSSRVPNEAFF. The DNA for the CDR3 is TGTGCCAGCAGCTCCAGGGTCCCCAATGAAGCTTTCTTT.

V is TRBV27 and J is TRBJ1-5; TRBD1 agrees at 8 bases. This CDR3 comprises 14 residues. Per germline, CDR1 MNHEY and CDR2 SMNVEV (reference sequence). With 6 bases clipped from V and 6 bases from J, the junction kept 7 bases outside the gene matches. CDR3 amino acids: CASRTQGASQPQHF. The CDR3 nucleotides are TGTGCCAGCAGGACCCAGGGGGCGAGTCAGCCCCAGCATTTT.

V is TRBV5-5 and J is TRBJ2-7; no firm D call. Germline V gene lookup returns CDR1 SGHKS and CDR2 YYEKEE (reference sequence). The CDR3 has 13 residues. V was shortened by 6 bases and J by 2 bases, with 12 bases between the two germline ends. Here the CDR3 DNA reads TGTGCCAGCAAGGGTCAGAGAACCTACGAGCAGTACTTC. Its translation: CASKGQRTYEQYF.

This sequence joins TRBV27 and TRBJ1-2; 9 bases are a match to TRBD1. Looked up from germline, CDR1 is MNHEY and CDR2 is SMNVEV (reference sequence). The CDR3 runs 15 residues. J was trimmed by 4 bases and V by 5 bases; bases with no gene match: 8. The CDR3 sequence: CASSPQGALGYGYTF. DNA for the CDR3: TGTGCCAGCAGTCCACAGGGGGCGCTGGGCTATGGCTACACCTTC.

The chain links TRBV2 to TRBJ2-7; perhaps D is TRBD1 or TRBD2 (5 bases each). V lost 4 bases and J 4 bases, leaving 11 bases between the germline ends. Germline values: CDR1 SNHLY, CDR2 FYNNEI. This CDR3 has 13 residues. CDR3 sequence reads: CASSGGYTYEQYF. The CDR3 nucleotides are TGTGCCAGCAGTGGGGGGTATACTTACGAGCAGTACTTC.

The chain carries TRBV6-1 and TRBJ2-3, with D perhaps matching TRBD1 (6 bases). V shed 3 bases and J shed 3 bases, with 13 bases lying between them. Per germline, CDR1 MNHNS and CDR2 SASEGT. This CDR3 comprises 15 residues. For the CDR3, the DNA is TGTGCCAGCAGTGACCAGGGGCGGATAACAGATACGCAGTATTTT. Protein product: CASSDQGRITDTQYF.

The chain uses TRBV12-3 or TRBV12-4 and TRBJ2-7; D call uncertain. There are 12 residues in the CDR3. Between the trimmed V and J ends, which lost 7 bases and 6 bases, there was a span of 13 bases. The CDR3 region is CASTDWNREQYF. CDR3 nucleotides: TGTGCCAGCACCGACTGGAACCGCGAGCAGTACTTC.

The chain has TRBV9 and TRBJ2-5; tentative D call: TRBD1 (6 bases). Germline V gene lookup returns CDR1 SGDLS and CDR2 YYNGEE. Trimming took off 0 bases at V and 5 bases at J, with 14 bases between the two ends. The CDR3 is made up of 15 amino acids. This CDR3 is CASSVGGTTGETQYF. The CDR3 DNA sequence: TGTGCCAGCAGCGTAGGGGGGACAACAGGGGAGACCCAGTACTTC. The full variable domain, in which reference TRBV9 and TRBJ2-5 provide the parts outside the CDR3, is DSGVTQTPKHLITATGQRVTLRCSPRSGDLSVYWYQQSLDQGLQFLIQYYNGEERAKGNILERFSAQQFPDLHSELNLSSLELGDSALYFCASSVGGTTGETQYFGPGTRLLVL.

V usage is TRBV30 and J usage is TRBJ1-4, with TRBD1 matching over 12 bases. Trimming cost V 4 bases and J 6 bases; bases outside gene matches: 9. The CDR3 has 16 amino acids. Germline CDR1 GTSNPN, CDR2 SVGIG (reference sequence). CDR3: CAWKGTGGAGYEKLFF. The CDR3 DNA follows: TGTGCCTGGAAGGGGACAGGGGGCGCCGGGTATGAAAAACTGTTTTTT. The complete variable domain, with remaining parts taken from reference TRBV30 and TRBJ1-4, reads SQTIHQWPATLVQPVGSPLSLECTVEGTSNPNLYWYRQAAGRGLQLLFYSVGIGQISSEVPQNLSASRPQDRQFILSSKKLLLSDSGFYLCAWKGTGGAGYEKLFFGSGTQLSVL.

The rearrangement uses TRBV12-5 and TRBJ1-2; the D gene is possibly TRBD1 (5 bases). CDR3 length equals 13 residues. CDR1 is LGHNT and CDR2 is FRNRAP in the germline V gene. The ends were cut back, 6 bases at V and 4 bases at J, with 12 bases in the middle. CDR3 coding DNA: TGTGCTAGTGGGGACCAGGGCTTCTATGGCTACACCTTC. It is translated as CASGDQGFYGYTF. Full variable domain (outside the CDR3, taken from reference TRBV12-5 and TRBJ1-2): DARVTQTPRHKVTEMGQEVTMRCQPILGHNTVFWYRQTMMQGLELLAYFRNRAPLDDSGMPKDRFSAEMPDATLATLKIQPSEPRDSAVYFCASGDQGFYGYTFGSGTRLTVV.

The rearrangement joins TRBV7-2 to TRBJ1-1, with D hard to call. Germline lookup yields CDR1 SGHTA and CDR2 FQGNSA. Trimming took off 0 bases at V and 0 bases at J, with 5 bases between the two ends. This CDR3 is built from 14 residues. The CDR3 loop is CASSLALVNTEAFF. CDR3 bases: TGTGCCAGCAGCTTAGCGCTAGTGAACACTGAAGCTTTCTTT.

The rearrangement joins TRBV18 to TRBJ1-1; 9 positions agree with TRBD1. The CDR3 sequence is 14 residues long. V dropped 2 bases and J dropped 6; count of bases not matched to a gene: 4. The germline V gene has CDR1 KGHSH and CDR2 LQKENI. CDR3 DNA: TGTGCCAGCTCACCAGGACAGGGGACCGCTGAAGCTTTCTTT. As protein: CASSPGQGTAEAFF. Filled out from reference TRBV18 and TRBJ1-1, the complete variable domain reads NAGVMQNPRHLVRRRGQEARLRCSPMKGHSHVYWYRQLPEEGLKFMVYLQKENIIDESGMPKERFSAEFPKEGPSILRIQQVVRGDSAAYFCASSPGQGTAEAFFGQGTRLTVV.

The CDR3 is CASKRSGGRAFF. CDR3 nucleotide sequence: TGTGCCAGCAAAAGGTCGGGGGGTCGAGCTTTCTTT. The rearrangement joins TRBV25-1 to TRBJ1-1, with D possibly being TRBD1 (5 bases). V lost 7 bases and J 10 bases, leaving 16 bases between the germline ends. Germline V gives CDR1 MGHDK, CDR2 SYGVNS. The CDR3 runs 12 residues. The variable domain in full, with the rest retrieved from reference TRBV25-1 and TRBJ1-1, is EADIYQTPRYLVIGTGKKITLECSQTMGHDKMYWYQQDPGMELHLIHYSYGVNSTEKGDLSSESTVSRIRTEHFPLTLESARPSHTSQYLCASKRSGGRAFFGQGTRLTVV.

This clone was observed a single time. The gene calls are TRBV25-1 and TRBJ2-4, with D hard to call. Trimming removed 3 bases from V and 9 bases from J, with 9 bases in between. The CDR3 extends over 12 amino acids. Germline CDR1 reads MGHDK; CDR2 reads SYGVNS. This chain's CDR3 is CASSDVNGIQYF. CDR3 DNA sequence: TGTGCCAGCAGTGATGTCAACGGCATTCAGTACTTC.

This clone was counted only a few times. This chain joins TRBV2 and TRBJ1-2, with D unclear. Germline values: CDR1 SNHLY, CDR2 FYNNEI. Trimming cost V 8 bases and J 8 bases, with 21 bases left between them. The CDR3 is 14 residues long. Here the CDR3 reads CASGLRDLLRGYTF. CDR3 sequence (DNA): TGTGCCAGCGGGCTCCGGGATCTTCTTAGGGGCTACACCTTC.

The chain recombines TRBV28 with TRBJ2-7; 8 nucleotides align to TRBD1. J was trimmed by 7 bases and V by 1 base; bases with no gene match: 9. CDR1 is MDHEN, CDR2 SYDVKM, per germline. This CDR3 is built from 15 residues. This CDR3 reads CASSLSWGRGPEQYF. CDR3 sequence (DNA): TGTGCCAGCAGTTTATCCTGGGGCAGGGGGCCGGAGCAGTACTTC.

This clone has just one count. V and J are TRBV7-9 and TRBJ2-5; D remains unclear. Germline V gene lookup returns CDR1 SEHNR and CDR2 FQNEAQ (reference sequence). V gave up 1 base and J gave up 0 bases, with 6 bases separating them. This CDR3 is built from 14 residues. In DNA form, the CDR3 reads TGTGCCAGCAGCTTAGTTGCCCACCAAGAGACCCAGTACTTC. This sequence encodes CASSLVAHQETQYF.

V gene TRBV3-1 (or the pseudogene TRBV3-2) combines with J gene TRBJ2-7; D possibly matches TRBD1 or TRBD2 (5 bases each). Deletions cut 2 bases from V and 2 bases from J, with 13 bases between. Germline values: CDR1 LGHDT, CDR2 YNNKEL (reference sequence). This CDR3 has 15 amino acids. The CDR3 is CASSQPGQVTYEQYF. The CDR3 nucleotides read TGTGCCAGCAGCCAACCGGGGCAGGTAACCTACGAGCAGTACTTC.

The gene calls are TRBV21-1 and TRBJ2-7; the DNA was not used to check the table's D call, TRBD1. TRBV21-1 corresponds to a pseudogene. This CDR3 has 15 residues. The CDR3 here is CASSILTTESYEQYF. The CDR3 nucleotides are TGTGCCAGCAGCATTCTTACGACAGAAAGCTACGAGCAGTACTTC.

The chain is built from TRBV5-6 and TRBJ2-2, with 12 positions matching TRBD2. Germline V gene data show CDR1 as SGHDT and CDR2 as YYEEEE. The V gene end was trimmed by 0 bases and the J gene end by 6 bases; junction bases not matched to a gene: 3. The CDR3 consists of 16 residues. In nucleotides, the CDR3 is TGTGCCAGCAGCTTGGCCCCTAGCGGGAGGGCCGGGGAGCTGTTTTTT. Amino acids: CASSLAPSGRAGELFF. The variable domain in full, with the rest retrieved from reference TRBV5-6 and TRBJ2-2, is DAGVTQSPTHLIKTRGQQVTLRCSPKSGHDTVSWYQQALGQGPQFIFQYYEEEERQRGNFPDRFSGHQFPNYSSELNVNALLLGDSALYLCASSLAPSGRAGELFFGEGSRLTVL.

The chain uses TRBV7-8 and TRBJ2-1; 7 bases map to TRBD2. The CDR3 runs 16 residues. CDR1 SGHVS and CDR2 FQNEAQ come from the germline V gene. V lost 3 bases and J lost 2; bases outside the gene matches: 7. The CDR3 protein is CASSLSGGSPYNEQFF. In DNA, the CDR3 is TGTGCCAGCAGCTTGTCCGGCGGGAGTCCCTACAATGAGCAGTTCTTC.

This clone was observed once. This chain connects TRBV12-5 to TRBJ1-1; D not certain. The CDR3 has 13 amino acids. Trimming pared 5 bases from V and 0 bases from J, leaving 7 bases between. Germline V gives CDR1 LGHNT, CDR2 FRNRAP. The CDR3 loop reads CASGTGLNTEAFF. DNA for the CDR3: TGTGCTAGTGGTACCGGTTTGAACACTGAAGCTTTCTTT. Together with reference TRBV12-5 and TRBJ1-1, the CDR3 gives the full variable domain: DARVTQTPRHKVTEMGQEVTMRCQPILGHNTVFWYRQTMMQGLELLAYFRNRAPLDDSGMPKDRFSAEMPDATLATLKIQPSEPRDSAVYFCASGTGLNTEAFFGQGTRLTVV.

V gene TRBV7-3 combines with J gene TRBJ2-1; 12 bases are shared with TRBD2. V trimming: 5 bases; J trimming: 8 bases; junction bases outside the gene matches: 7. Germline values: CDR1 SGHTA, CDR2 FQGTGA. The CDR3 covers 15 residues. This CDR3 is CASSTGLAGWDEQFF. The CDR3 DNA reads as TGTGCCAGCAGCACTGGACTAGCGGGATGGGATGAGCAGTTCTTC.

The V call is TRBV4-2, the J call TRBJ2-3, with a possible D match to TRBD2 (5 bases). The CDR3 runs to 14 residues. Germline CDR1 is LGHNA and CDR2 is YNFKEQ. The ends were cut back, 8 bases at V and 0 bases at J, with 12 bases in the middle. This CDR3 is CASVRDISTDTQYF. The CDR3 region has the DNA TGTGCCAGCGTCCGGGATATTAGCACAGATACGCAGTATTTT.

V is TRBV28 and J is TRBJ2-5, with D perhaps matching TRBD2 (6 bases). The germline V gene encodes CDR1 MDHEN and CDR2 SYDVKM. The germline V and J ends were trimmed by 5 bases and 4 bases, with 11 bases remaining between them. CDR3 length: 13 residues. The CDR3 protein is CASSLLSGETQYF. CDR3 coding DNA: TGTGCCAGCAGTCTCCTTAGCGGAGAGACCCAGTACTTC.

This sequence joins TRBV28 and TRBJ2-1; D unresolved. From germline, CDR1 is MDHEN and CDR2 SYDVKM. The CDR3 is 13 residues long. The V and J ends lost 3 bases and 10 bases respectively, with 13 bases between them. CDR3 amino acids: CASSFARLPEQFF. As DNA, the CDR3 is TGTGCCAGCAGTTTCGCGCGGCTACCCGAGCAGTTCTTC.

The chain joins TRBV6-1 to TRBJ2-4; D possibly matches TRBD1 or TRBD2 (5 bases each). Trimming shortened V by 4 bases and J by 0 bases, and 19 bases separated the two germline ends. There are 18 residues in the CDR3. CDR1 is MNHNS, CDR2 SASEGT, per germline. The CDR3 bases are TGTGCCAGCAGTGGGTGGGGCCGGGACGGGATAGCCAAAAACATTCAGTACTTC. Encoded protein: CASSGWGRDGIAKNIQYF.